Sequencing of this T cell receptor (beta chain) was carried out in a study of T-cell reconstitution after alpha-beta-depleted transplantation in children. This CDR3 contains 16 residues. V was shortened by 0 bases and J by 2 bases, with 14 bases between the two germline ends. Germline V gene data show CDR1 as DFQATT and CDR2 as SNEGSKA (reference sequence). This clonotype has ten or more counts. Its antigen is not known. Study-wide findings and caveats: Among T cells one year after transplant, newly produced cells accounted for most counts and diversity. About two months after transplant, alpha-beta T cells reportedly came from several hundred expanded graft clones. Recipient T cells and thymic progenitors that survived were the source of the high TCRbeta diversity seen at day 60 in some patients.

Library preparation (for TCRbeta) was performed with unique molecular identifiers. TCRdb re-called the PCR reads with MiXCR, one entry per CDR3 protein. The sample lists roughly 6,500 distinct CDR3 sequences, roughly 10% seen once, with 20% to 25% in the top ten. Here the sequenced sample was PBMCs, mostly from graft donor cells, taken 180 days after TCRalphabeta/CD19-depleted stem cell transplant. This TCR was recovered from a child under two years old who had a stem cell transplant for acute myeloid leukemia, so the T cells may come from the graft donor. The chain joins TRBV20-1 to TRBJ1-5, with a possible D match to TRBD1 (5 bases). The CDR3: CSARDRVTDGNQPQHF. In nucleotides, the CDR3 is TGCAGTGCTAGAGATCGGGTGACAGATGGCAATCAGCCCCAGCATTTT.